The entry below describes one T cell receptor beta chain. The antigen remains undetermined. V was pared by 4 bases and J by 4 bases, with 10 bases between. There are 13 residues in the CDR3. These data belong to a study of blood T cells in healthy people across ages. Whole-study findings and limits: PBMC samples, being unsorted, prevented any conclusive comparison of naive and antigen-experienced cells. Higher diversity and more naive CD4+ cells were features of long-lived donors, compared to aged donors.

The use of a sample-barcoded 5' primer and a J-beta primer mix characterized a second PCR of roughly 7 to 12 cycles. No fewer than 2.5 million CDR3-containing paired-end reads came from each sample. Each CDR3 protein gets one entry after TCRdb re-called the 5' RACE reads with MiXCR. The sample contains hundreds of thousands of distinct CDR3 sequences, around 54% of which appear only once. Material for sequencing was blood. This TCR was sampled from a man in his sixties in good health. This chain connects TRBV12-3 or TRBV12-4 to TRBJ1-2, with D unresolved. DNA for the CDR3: TGTGCCAGCAGTTCCCCAGGCACCTATGGCTACACCTTC. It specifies CASSSPGTYGYTF.